The T cell receptor beta chain described here comes from a study of blood T cell repertoires in COVID-19. As for the study in general: Collection of acute and convalescent COVID-19 samples took place in the United States, Italy and Spain. T cells, B-cell-depleted T cells, or PBMCs supplied cDNA or gDNA.

This CDR3 comprises 21 residues. V lost 2 bases, J lost 1 base, and 16 bases stayed unmatched. CDR1 is SGHRS, CDR2 YFSETQ, per germline. Recovered participants had two consecutive negative NP/OP PCR tests, healthcare professional clearance, or symptom resolution. As originally analysed: From reference gene primer amplification, estimates of nucleated cell counts were derived. The protocol was immunoSEQ multiplex PCR, while the TCRdb copy is restricted to in-frame clones and leaves out a portion. Clone size and the V and J calls come from that table; the DNA yielded D and trimming. This repertoire shows around 300,000 clones, roughly 90% found once; its top ten account for 1%.

This sequence joins TRBV5-1 and TRBJ2-6, with 9 nucleotides matching TRBD1. Sequencing used PBMCs or T cells enriched from blood (not recorded which). The sequence derives from a woman younger than 45 who had recovered from COVID-19. CDR3 in amino acids: CASSFRPGQGSRLSGANVLTF. The DNA of the CDR3 is TGCGCCAGCAGCTTCCGCCCGGGACAGGGCTCACGTTTGTCTGGGGCCAACGTCCTGACTTTC. Supplemented by reference TRBV5-1 and TRBJ2-6, the full variable domain reads KAGVTQTPRYLIKTRGQQVTLSCSPISGHRSVSWYQQTPGQGLQFLFEYFSETQRNKGNFPGRFSGRQFSNSRSEMNVSTLELGDSALYLCASSFRPGQGSRLSGANVLTFGAGSRLTVL.